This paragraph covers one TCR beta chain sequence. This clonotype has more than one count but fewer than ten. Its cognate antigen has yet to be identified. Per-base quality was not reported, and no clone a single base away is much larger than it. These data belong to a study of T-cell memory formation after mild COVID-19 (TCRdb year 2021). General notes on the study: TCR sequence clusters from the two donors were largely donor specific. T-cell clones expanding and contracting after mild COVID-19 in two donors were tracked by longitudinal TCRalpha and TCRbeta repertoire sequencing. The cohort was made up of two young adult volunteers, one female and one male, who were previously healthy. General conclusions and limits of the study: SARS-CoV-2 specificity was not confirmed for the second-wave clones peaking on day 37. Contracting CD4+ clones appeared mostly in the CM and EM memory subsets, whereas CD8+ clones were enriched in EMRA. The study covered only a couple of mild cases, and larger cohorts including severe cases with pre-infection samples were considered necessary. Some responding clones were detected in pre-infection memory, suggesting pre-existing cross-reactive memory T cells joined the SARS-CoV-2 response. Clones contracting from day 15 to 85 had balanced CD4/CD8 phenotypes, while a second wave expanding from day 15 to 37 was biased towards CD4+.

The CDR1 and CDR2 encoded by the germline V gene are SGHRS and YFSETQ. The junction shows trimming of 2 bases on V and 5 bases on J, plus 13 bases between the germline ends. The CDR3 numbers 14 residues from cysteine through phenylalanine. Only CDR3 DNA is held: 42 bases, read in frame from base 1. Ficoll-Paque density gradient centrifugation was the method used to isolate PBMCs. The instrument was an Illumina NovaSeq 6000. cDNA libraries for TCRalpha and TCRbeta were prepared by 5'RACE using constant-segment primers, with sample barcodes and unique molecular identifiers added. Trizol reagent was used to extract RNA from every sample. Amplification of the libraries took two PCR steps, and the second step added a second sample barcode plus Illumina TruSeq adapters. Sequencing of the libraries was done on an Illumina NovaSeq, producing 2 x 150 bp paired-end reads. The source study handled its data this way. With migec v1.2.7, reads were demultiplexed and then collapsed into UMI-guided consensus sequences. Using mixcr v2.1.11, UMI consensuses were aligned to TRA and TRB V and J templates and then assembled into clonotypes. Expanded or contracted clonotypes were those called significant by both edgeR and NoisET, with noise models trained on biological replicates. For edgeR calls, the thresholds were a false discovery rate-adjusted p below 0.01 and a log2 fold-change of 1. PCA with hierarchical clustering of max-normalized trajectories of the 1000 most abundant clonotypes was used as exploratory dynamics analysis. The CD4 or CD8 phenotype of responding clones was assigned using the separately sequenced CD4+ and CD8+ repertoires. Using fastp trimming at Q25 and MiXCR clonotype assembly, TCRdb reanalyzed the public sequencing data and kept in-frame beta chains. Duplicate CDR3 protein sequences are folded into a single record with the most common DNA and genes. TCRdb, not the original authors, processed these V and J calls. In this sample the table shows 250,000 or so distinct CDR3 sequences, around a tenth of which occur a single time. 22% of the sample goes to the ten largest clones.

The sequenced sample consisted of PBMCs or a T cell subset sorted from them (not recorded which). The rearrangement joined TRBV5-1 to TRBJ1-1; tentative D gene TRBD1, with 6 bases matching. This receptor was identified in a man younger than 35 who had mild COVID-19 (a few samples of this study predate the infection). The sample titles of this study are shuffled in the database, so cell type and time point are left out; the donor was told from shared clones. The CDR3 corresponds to CASSFQGRRTEAFF. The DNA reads TGCGCCAGCAGCTTCCAGGGGCGTCGGACTGAAGCTTTCTTT.